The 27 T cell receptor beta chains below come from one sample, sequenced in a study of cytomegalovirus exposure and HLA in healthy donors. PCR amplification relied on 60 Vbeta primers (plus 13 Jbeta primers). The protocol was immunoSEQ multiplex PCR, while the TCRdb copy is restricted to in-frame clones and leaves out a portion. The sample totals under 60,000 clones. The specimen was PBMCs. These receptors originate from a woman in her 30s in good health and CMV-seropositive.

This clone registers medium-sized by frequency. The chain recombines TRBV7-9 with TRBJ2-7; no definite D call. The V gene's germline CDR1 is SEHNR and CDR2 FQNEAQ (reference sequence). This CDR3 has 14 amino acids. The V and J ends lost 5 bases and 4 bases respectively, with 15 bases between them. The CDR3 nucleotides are TGTGCCAGCAGCGGAGAACCGGCTGGGTACGAGCAGTACTTC. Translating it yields CASSGEPAGYEQYF. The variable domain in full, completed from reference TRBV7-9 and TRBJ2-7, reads DTGVSQNPRHKITKRGQNVTFRCDPISEHNRLYWYRQTLGQGPEFLTYFQNEAQLEKSRLLSDRFSAERPKGSFSTLEIQRTEQGDSAMYLCASSGEPAGYEQYFGPGTRLTVT.

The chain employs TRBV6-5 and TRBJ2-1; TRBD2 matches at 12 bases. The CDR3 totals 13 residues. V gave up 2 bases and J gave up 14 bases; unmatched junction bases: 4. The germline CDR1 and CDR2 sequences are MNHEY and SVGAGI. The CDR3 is CASSYRLAGVKFF. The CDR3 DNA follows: TGTGCCAGCAGTTACCGACTAGCGGGAGTGAAGTTCTTC.

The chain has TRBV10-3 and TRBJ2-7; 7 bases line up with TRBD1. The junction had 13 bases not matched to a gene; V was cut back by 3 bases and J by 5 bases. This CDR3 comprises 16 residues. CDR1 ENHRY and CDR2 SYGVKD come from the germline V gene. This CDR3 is CAISDPTGVRANEQYF. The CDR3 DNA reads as TGTGCCATCAGTGACCCTACAGGGGTGAGGGCGAACGAGCAGTACTTC.

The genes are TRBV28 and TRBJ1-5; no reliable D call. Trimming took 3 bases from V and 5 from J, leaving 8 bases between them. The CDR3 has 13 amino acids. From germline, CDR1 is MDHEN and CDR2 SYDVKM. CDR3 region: CASSFGVDQPQHF. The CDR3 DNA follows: TGTGCCAGCAGTTTCGGTGTGGATCAGCCCCAGCATTTT.

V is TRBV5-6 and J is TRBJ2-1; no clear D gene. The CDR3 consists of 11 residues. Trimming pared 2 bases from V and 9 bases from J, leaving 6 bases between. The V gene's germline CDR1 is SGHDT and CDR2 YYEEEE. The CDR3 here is CASSFGSEQFF. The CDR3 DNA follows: TGTGCCAGCAGCTTCGGGTCTGAGCAGTTCTTC.

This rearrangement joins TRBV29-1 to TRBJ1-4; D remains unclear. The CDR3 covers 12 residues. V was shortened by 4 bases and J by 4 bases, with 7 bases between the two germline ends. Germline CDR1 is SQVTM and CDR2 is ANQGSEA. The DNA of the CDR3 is TGCAGCGTTGCGGGAAATAATGAAAAACTGTTTTTT. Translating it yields CSVAGNNEKLFF.

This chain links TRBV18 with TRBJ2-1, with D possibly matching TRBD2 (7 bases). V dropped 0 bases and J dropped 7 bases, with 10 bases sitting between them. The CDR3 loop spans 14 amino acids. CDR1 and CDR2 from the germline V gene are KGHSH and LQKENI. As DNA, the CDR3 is TGTGCCAGCTCACCACCCGGGGGGCGGAATGAGCAGTTCTTC. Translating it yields CASSPPGGRNEQFF.

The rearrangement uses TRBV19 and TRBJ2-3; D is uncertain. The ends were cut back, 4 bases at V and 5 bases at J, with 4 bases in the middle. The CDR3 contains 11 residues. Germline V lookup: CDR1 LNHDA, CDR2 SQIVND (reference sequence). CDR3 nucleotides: TGTGCCAGTAGTAACATAGATACGCAGTATTTT. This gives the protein CASSNIDTQYF.

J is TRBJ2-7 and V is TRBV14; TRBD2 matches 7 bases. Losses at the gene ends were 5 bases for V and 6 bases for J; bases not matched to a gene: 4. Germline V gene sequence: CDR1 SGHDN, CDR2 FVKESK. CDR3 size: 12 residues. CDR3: CASSEGGGEQYF. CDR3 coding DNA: TGTGCCAGCAGCGAAGGCGGGGGCGAGCAGTACTTC.

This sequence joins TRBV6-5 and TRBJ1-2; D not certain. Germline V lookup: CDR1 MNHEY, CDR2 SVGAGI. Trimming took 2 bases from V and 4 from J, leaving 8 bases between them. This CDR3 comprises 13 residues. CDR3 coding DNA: TGTGCCAGCAGTTACGGGCAGATCTATGGCTACACCTTC. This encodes CASSYGQIYGYTF.

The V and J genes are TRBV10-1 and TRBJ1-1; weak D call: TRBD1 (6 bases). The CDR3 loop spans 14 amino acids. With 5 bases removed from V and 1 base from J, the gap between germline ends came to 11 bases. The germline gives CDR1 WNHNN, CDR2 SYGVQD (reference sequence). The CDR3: CASSLSRGNTEAFF. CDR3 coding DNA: TGCGCCAGCAGTCTATCCAGGGGGAACACTGAAGCTTTCTTT.

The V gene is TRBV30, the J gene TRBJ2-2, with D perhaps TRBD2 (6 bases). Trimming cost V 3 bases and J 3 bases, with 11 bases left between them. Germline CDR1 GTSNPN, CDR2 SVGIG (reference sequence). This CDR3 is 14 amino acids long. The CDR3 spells CAWRAGSYTGELFF. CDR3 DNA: TGTGCCTGGAGGGCGGGATCCTACACCGGGGAGCTGTTTTTT. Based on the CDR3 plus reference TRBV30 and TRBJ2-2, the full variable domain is SQTIHQWPATLVQPVGSPLSLECTVEGTSNPNLYWYRQAAGRGLQLLFYSVGIGQISSEVPQNLSASRPQDRQFILSSKKLLLSDSGFYLCAWRAGSYTGELFFGEGSRLTVL.

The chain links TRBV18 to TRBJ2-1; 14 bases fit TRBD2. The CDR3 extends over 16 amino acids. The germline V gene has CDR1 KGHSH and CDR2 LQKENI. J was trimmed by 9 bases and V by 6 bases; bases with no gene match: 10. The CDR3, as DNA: TGTGCCAGCTCGTTCGACGGGACTAGCGGGAGAGGTGAGCAGTTCTTC. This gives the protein CASSFDGTSGRGEQFF.

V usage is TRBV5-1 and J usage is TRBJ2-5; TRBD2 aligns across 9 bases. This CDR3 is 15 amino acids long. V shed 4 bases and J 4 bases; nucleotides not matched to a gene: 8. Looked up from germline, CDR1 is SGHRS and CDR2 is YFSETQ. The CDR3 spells CASSVSGRPVETQYF. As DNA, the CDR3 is TGCGCCAGCAGCGTAAGCGGGAGGCCGGTAGAGACCCAGTACTTC.

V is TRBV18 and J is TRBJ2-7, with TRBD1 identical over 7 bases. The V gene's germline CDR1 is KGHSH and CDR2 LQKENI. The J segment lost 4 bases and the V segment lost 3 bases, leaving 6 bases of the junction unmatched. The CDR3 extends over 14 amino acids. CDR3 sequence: CASSPGQLPYEQYF. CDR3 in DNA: TGTGCCAGCTCACCGGGACAGTTACCTTACGAGCAGTACTTC.

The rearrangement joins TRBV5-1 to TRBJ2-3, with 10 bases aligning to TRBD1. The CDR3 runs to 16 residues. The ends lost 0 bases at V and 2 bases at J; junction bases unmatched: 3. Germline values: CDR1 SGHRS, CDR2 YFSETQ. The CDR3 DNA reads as TGCGCCAGCAGCTTGGAAGGGACAGGGGTCACAGATACGCAGTATTTT. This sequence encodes CASSLEGTGVTDTQYF.

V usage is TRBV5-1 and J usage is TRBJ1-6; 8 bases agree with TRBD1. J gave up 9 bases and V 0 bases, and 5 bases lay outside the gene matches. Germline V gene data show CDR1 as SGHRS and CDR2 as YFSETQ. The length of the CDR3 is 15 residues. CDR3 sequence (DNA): TGCGCCAGCAGCTTGGTCCAGGGGGCTGGTTCACCCCTCCACTTT. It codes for CASSLVQGAGSPLHF.

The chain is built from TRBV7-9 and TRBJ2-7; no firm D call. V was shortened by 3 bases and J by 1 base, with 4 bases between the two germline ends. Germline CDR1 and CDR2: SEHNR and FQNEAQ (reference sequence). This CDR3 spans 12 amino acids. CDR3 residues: CASSLRSYEQYF. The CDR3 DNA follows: TGTGCCAGCAGCTTGAGGTCCTACGAGCAGTACTTC.

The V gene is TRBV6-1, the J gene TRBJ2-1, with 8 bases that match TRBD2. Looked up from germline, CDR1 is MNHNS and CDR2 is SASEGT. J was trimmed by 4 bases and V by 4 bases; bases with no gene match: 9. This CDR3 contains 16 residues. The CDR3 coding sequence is TGTGCCAGCAGTGGAAGGGCGGGGGGTATGTACAATGAGCAGTTCTTC. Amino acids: CASSGRAGGMYNEQFF.

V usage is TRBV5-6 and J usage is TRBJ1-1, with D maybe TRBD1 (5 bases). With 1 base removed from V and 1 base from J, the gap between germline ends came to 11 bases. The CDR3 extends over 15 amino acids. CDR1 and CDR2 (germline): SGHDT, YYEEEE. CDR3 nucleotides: TGTGCCAGCAGCTTGTCGGGGGGAGCGAACACTGAAGCTTTCTTT. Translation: CASSLSGGANTEAFF. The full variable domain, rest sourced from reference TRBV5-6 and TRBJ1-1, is DAGVTQSPTHLIKTRGQQVTLRCSPKSGHDTVSWYQQALGQGPQFIFQYYEEEERQRGNFPDRFSGHQFPNYSSELNVNALLLGDSALYLCASSLSGGANTEAFFGQGTRLTVV.

The CDR3 protein is CSVERTGGDQPQHF. In DNA form, the CDR3 reads TGCAGCGTTGAGAGGACAGGGGGCGATCAGCCCCAGCATTTT. The gene calls are TRBV29-1 and TRBJ1-5; 11 bases agree with TRBD1. The J segment lost 5 bases and the V segment lost 3 bases, leaving 3 bases of the junction unmatched. The V gene's germline CDR1 is SQVTM and CDR2 ANQGSEA. The CDR3 runs 14 residues.

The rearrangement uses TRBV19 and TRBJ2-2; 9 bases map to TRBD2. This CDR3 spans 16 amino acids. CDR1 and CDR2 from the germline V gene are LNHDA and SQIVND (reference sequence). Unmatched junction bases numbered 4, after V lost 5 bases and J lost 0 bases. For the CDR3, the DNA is TGTGCCAGTAGTTTAAGACTAGCGGCGAACACCGGGGAGCTGTTTTTT. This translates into CASSLRLAANTGELFF.

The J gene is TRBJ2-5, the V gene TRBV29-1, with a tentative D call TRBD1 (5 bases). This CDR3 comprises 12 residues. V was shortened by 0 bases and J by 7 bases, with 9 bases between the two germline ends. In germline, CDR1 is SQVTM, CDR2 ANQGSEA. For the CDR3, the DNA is TGCAGCGTTGAAGAAGGGGTCGGGACCCAGTACTTC. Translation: CSVEEGVGTQYF.

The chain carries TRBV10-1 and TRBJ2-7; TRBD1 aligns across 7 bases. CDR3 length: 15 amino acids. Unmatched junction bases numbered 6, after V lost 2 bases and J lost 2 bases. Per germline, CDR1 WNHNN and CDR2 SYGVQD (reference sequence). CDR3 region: CASSEPGTAPYEQYF. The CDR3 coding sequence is TGCGCCAGCAGTGAGCCAGGGACAGCACCCTACGAGCAGTACTTC.

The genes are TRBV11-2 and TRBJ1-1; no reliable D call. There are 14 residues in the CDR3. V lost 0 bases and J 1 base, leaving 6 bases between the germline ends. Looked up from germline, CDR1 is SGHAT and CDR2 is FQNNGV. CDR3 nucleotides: TGTGCCAGCAGCTTAGACCCGGGGAACACTGAAGCTTTCTTT. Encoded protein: CASSLDPGNTEAFF.

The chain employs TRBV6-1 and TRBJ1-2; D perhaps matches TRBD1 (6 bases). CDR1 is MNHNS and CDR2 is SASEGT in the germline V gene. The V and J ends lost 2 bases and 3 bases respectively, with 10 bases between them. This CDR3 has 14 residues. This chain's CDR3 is CASSELGADYGYTF. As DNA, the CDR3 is TGTGCCAGCAGTGAACTGGGGGCGGACTATGGCTACACCTTC.

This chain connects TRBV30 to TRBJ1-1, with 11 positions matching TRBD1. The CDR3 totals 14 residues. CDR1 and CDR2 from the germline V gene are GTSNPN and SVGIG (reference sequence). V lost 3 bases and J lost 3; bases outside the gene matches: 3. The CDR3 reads CAWSWGQGDTEAFF. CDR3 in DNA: TGTGCCTGGAGCTGGGGACAGGGGGACACTGAAGCTTTCTTT.